The 10 T cell receptor beta chains below all came from one sample that was sequenced in a study of blood T cell repertoires in COVID-19. Generated by immunoSEQ multiplex PCR, the TCRdb table keeps only in-frame clones and is missing some. The sample has about 110,000 clones, approximately 85% seen once. Sequencing used peripheral blood. The receptor source for this set is a human donor in a cohort sampled during active COVID-19.

The chain carries TRBV7-6 and TRBJ2-2, with 8 bases identical to TRBD2. The CDR3 contains 15 residues. Germline CDR1 SGHVS, CDR2 FNYEAQ. J was trimmed by 7 bases and V by 2 bases; bases with no gene match: 6. The CDR3 DNA reads as TGTGCCAGCAGCTTACGGCGGGAGGCGGTCGGGGAGCTGTTTTTT. Its translation is CASSLRREAVGELFF.

V is TRBV14 and J is TRBJ2-3; 8 bases match TRBD2. The CDR3 has 17 residues. The germline V gene has CDR1 SGHDN and CDR2 FVKESK. The trim removed 1 base at V and 4 bases at J, leaving 10 bases unmatched. The CDR3 sequence is CASSQARSGRGADTQYF. The CDR3 DNA follows: TGTGCCAGCAGCCAAGCTAGGAGCGGGAGAGGTGCAGATACGCAGTATTTT.

This clone was seen just once. The DNA for the CDR3 is TGTGCCAGTAGTGGGGGCCTTCAGACCCAGCCCCAGCATTTT. Amino acid sequence: CASSGGLQTQPQHF. The rearrangement uses TRBV19 and TRBJ1-5; a weak D match, TRBD1 (6 bases). Germline CDR1 LNHDA, CDR2 SQIVND (reference sequence). Trimming took 5 bases from V and 7 from J, leaving 15 bases between them. The CDR3 has 14 residues.

J is TRBJ2-6 and V is TRBV5-1; 7 bases match TRBD1. Germline values: CDR1 SGHRS, CDR2 YFSETQ. The CDR3 loop spans 19 amino acids. V lost 3 bases, J lost 0 bases, and 12 bases stayed unmatched. This chain's CDR3 is CASSWEPGQSPSGANVLTF. The CDR3 DNA reads as TGCGCCAGCAGCTGGGAACCGGGACAGAGCCCCTCTGGGGCCAACGTCCTGACTTTC.

V gene TRBV19 combines with J gene TRBJ2-1, with 7 nucleotides matching TRBD1. The germline CDR1 and CDR2 sequences are LNHDA and SQIVND (reference sequence). The CDR3 runs to 17 residues. Trimming at V came to 5 bases and at J to 4 bases, leaving 14 bases not matched to a gene. The CDR3 sequence: CASSAPYGQERYNEQFF. Written as DNA, the CDR3 is TGTGCCAGTAGTGCCCCCTATGGACAGGAACGATACAATGAGCAGTTCTTC.

The chain couples TRBV14 to TRBJ1-1; a weak D match, TRBD1 (5 bases). V was cut by 3 bases and J by 11 bases, with 13 bases left in between. The CDR3 loop spans 12 amino acids. CDR1 SGHDN and CDR2 FVKESK come from the germline V gene. CDR3 sequence: CASSHWGAGAFF. CDR3 nucleotide sequence: TGTGCCAGCAGCCACTGGGGCGCAGGGGCTTTCTTT.

A single count supports this clone. The V gene is TRBV6-2 or TRBV6-3, the J gene TRBJ1-6; 7 bases agree with TRBD1. The CDR3 covers 17 residues. V gave up 4 bases and J gave up 1 base; unmatched junction bases: 7. Germline loops: CDR1 MNHEY, CDR2 SVGEGT. The CDR3 coding sequence is TGTGCCAGCAGTTCGGAAGGGGGCGCTTCCTATAATTCACCCCTCCACTTT. It specifies CASSSEGGASYNSPLHF.

The V and J genes are TRBV20-1 and TRBJ2-7; tentatively, D is TRBD2 (6 bases). Germline V gives CDR1 DFQATT, CDR2 SNEGSKA (reference sequence). This CDR3 has 11 amino acids. Trimming shortened V by 5 bases and J by 4 bases, and 9 bases separated the two germline ends. The chain's CDR3 is CSAERAYEQYF. CDR3 sequence (DNA): TGCAGTGCTGAGCGGGCGTACGAGCAGTACTTC.

The rearrangement uses TRBV9 and TRBJ2-2; 7 bases agree with TRBD2. The CDR3 runs 15 residues. V dropped 5 bases and J dropped 0; count of bases not matched to a gene: 4. Germline CDR1 SGDLS, CDR2 YYNGEE. The CDR3, as DNA: TGTGCCAGCAGAGCCCGGGGGGCGAACACCGGGGAGCTGTTTTTT. The encoded protein is CASRARGANTGELFF. Variable domain in full (rest from reference TRBV9 and TRBJ2-2): DSGVTQTPKHLITATGQRVTLRCSPRSGDLSVYWYQQSLDQGLQFLIQYYNGEERAKGNILERFSAQQFPDLHSELNLSSLELGDSALYFCASRARGANTGELFFGEGSRLTVL.

V and J are TRBV18 and TRBJ2-2; D is uncertain. Germline values: CDR1 KGHSH, CDR2 LQKENI. The germline V and J ends were trimmed by 2 bases and 2 bases, with 6 bases remaining between them. The CDR3 runs 14 residues. CDR3: CASSPGSNTGELFF. Here the CDR3 DNA reads TGTGCCAGCTCACCAGGCTCCAACACCGGGGAGCTGTTTTTT.